What follows are 5 T cell receptor beta chains derived from one specimen sequenced in a study of T cells in Graves' hyperthyroidism and ophthalmopathy. RNA transcripts were the template for amplifying TCR beta CDR3 regions. A set of HTBI primers served as the primers for a first-round RT-PCR of the TCR CDR3. Each CDR3 protein is one row after TCRdb ran MiXCR on the multiplex PCR reads. The table lists around 400,000 distinct CDR3 sequences, about 15% of them singletons, with approximately 19% in the top ten. Sequencing used blood. Receptor source: a woman aged 60-70 years with Graves' ophthalmopathy.

This clonotype was counted ten times or more. The V and J genes are TRBV6-2 or TRBV6-3 and TRBJ2-6, with 12 bases identical to TRBD2. Germline CDR1 and CDR2: MNHEY and SVGEGT. The CDR3 length is 18 residues. The junction had 6 bases not matched to a gene; V was cut back by 2 bases and J by 4 bases. The CDR3 bases are TGTGCCAGCAGTTACACTAGCGGGAGGCCGTGGGGGGCCAACGTCCTGACTTTC. Its protein product is CASSYTSGRPWGANVLTF.

This clonotype was recorded a few times. The chain combines TRBV5-4 with TRBJ2-5, with D possibly TRBD2 on 5 matching bases. Germline CDR1 and CDR2: SGHNT and YYREEE (reference sequence). CDR3 length: 14 amino acids. Trimming removed 2 bases from V and 4 bases from J, with 12 bases in between. DNA for the CDR3: TGTGCCAGCAGCTTTGGGAGTCCTATAGAGACCCAGTACTTC. As protein: CASSFGSPIETQYF.

This clonotype was seen repeatedly, ten times or more. The V gene is TRBV3-1, the J gene TRBJ1-6, with D tentatively TRBD1 (6 bases). Germline loops: CDR1 LGHDT, CDR2 YNNKEL (reference sequence). V was pared by 2 bases and J by 9 bases, with 17 bases between. The CDR3 has 16 amino acids. CDR3 nucleotide sequence: TGTGCCAGCAGCCAAACGGTCCGGGGGCGGGCTTCACCCCTCCACTTT. It specifies CASSQTVRGRASPLHF. The full variable domain, its missing parts supplied by reference TRBV3-1 and TRBJ1-6, is DTAVSQTPKYLVTQMGNDKSIKCEQNLGHDTMYWYKQDSKKFLKIMFSYNNKELIINETVPNRFSPKSPDKAHLNLHINSLELGDSAVYFCASSQTVRGRASPLHFGNGTRLTVT.

This clonotype was counted only a few times. The chain carries TRBV12-3 or TRBV12-4 and TRBJ2-5; 8 bases are shared with TRBD2. The CDR3 runs 16 residues. The junction had 6 bases not matched to a gene; V was cut back by 3 bases and J by 0 bases. DNA of the CDR3: TGTGCCAGCAGTTTGGCACCGGGGGGGTACCAAGAGACCCAGTACTTC. This sequence encodes CASSLAPGGYQETQYF.

This rearrangement joins TRBV16 to TRBJ1-3; D ambiguous. The germline CDR1 and CDR2 sequences are KGHSY and FQNENV. The CDR3 contains 16 residues. V was pared by 4 bases and J by 0 bases, with 13 bases between. The CDR3 reads CASSPSPGGSGNTIYF. CDR3 nucleotides: TGTGCCAGCAGCCCATCCCCCGGCGGCTCTGGAAACACCATATATTTT.